This paragraph reports one T cell receptor (beta chain). This specimen comes from a study of shared clonotypes between healthy human individuals. The germline gives CDR1 KGHSH, CDR2 LQKENI. With 2 bases removed from V and 6 bases from J, the gap between germline ends came to 12 bases. The CDR3 is 14 amino acids. Participating donors were healthy, HIV-negative adults free of recent acute infections or vaccinations. Sequencing was performed on unsorted PBMC DNA using ten immunoSEQ deep assay plates. The repertoire was sequenced with immunoSEQ multiplex PCR; TCRdb's copy has only in-frame clones and lacks some. The sample records around 430,000 clones, about four fifths being singletons.

This clonotype was sampled from a woman aged 40 to 50 in good health. Some clones in this sample may be carry-over from other donors' samples. This rearrangement joins TRBV18 to TRBJ2-3, with D tentatively TRBD2 (5 bases). The sample consisted of PBMCs. DNA of the CDR3: TGTGCCAGCTCACCATCCGCCAGAGGGGATACGCAGTATTTT. This sequence encodes CASSPSARGDTQYF.